The 10 T cell receptor beta chains below all came from one sample that was sequenced in a study of CD8 T cells in ankylosing spondylitis. Study observations and caveats: Typical of ankylosing spondylitis blood, it appeared, was a TCR beta motif of roughly eight highly homologous variants.

Antigen specificity for these receptors is unknown. TCRdb re-analysed the 5' RACE reads in MiXCR, keeping a single row per CDR3 protein. The sample records fewer than 450,000 distinct CDR3 sequences, roughly 18% being singletons. The sample consisted of blood, either unsorted or a sorted T cell fraction (not recorded which). Source of these receptors: a male donor with ankylosing spondylitis.

The CDR3 sequence: CASSIGGTTDTQYF. The CDR3 DNA sequence: TGCGCCAGCAGTATCGGGGGGACCACAGATACGCAGTATTTT. V and J are TRBV5-1 and TRBJ2-3, with 7 nucleotides matching TRBD2. V lost 5 bases, J lost 2 bases, and 5 bases stayed unmatched. Germline CDR1 reads SGHRS; CDR2 reads YFSETQ. The CDR3 covers 14 residues.

The chain couples TRBV6-1 to TRBJ2-7; TRBD1 matches 8 bases. J gave up 2 bases and V 7 bases, and 10 bases lay outside the gene matches. The germline V gene has CDR1 MNHNS and CDR2 SASEGT. The CDR3 runs to 15 residues. The chain's CDR3 is CASNPDRALTYEQYF. CDR3 coding DNA: TGTGCCAGCAACCCGGACAGGGCGTTGACCTACGAGCAGTACTTC.

This clonotype was seen ten or more times. This sequence joins TRBV20-1 and TRBJ2-1; 7 bases align to TRBD2. The CDR3 loop spans 13 amino acids. V gave up 6 bases and J gave up 9 bases; unmatched junction bases: 11. Per the germline V gene, CDR1 is DFQATT and CDR2 is SNEGSKA (reference sequence). CDR3 sequence reads: CSARTSWVSEQFF. CDR3 nucleotide sequence: TGCAGTGCGCGGACTAGTTGGGTTAGTGAGCAGTTCTTC.

The table lists this clonotype with many counts. The rearrangement joins TRBV11-2 to TRBJ1-6; TRBD1 is a possible D gene (6 bases). This CDR3 is built from 13 residues. CDR1 and CDR2 from the germline V gene are SGHAT and FQNNGV. Trimming stripped 4 bases from V and 7 bases from J, with 8 bases between. Here the CDR3 reads CASSSGQNSPLHF. The CDR3 DNA sequence: TGTGCCAGCAGCTCGGGACAAAATTCACCCCTCCACTTT.

This clonotype has a handful of counts. This chain connects TRBV5-1 to TRBJ2-3; 10 positions match TRBD2. The CDR3 sequence is 17 residues long. Unmatched junction bases numbered 7, after V lost 1 base and J lost 2 bases. Germline CDR1 SGHRS, CDR2 YFSETQ. Here the CDR3 DNA reads TGCGCCAGCAGCTTGTCGATAGCGGGAGGCCTCACAGATACGCAGTATTTT. Amino acids: CASSLSIAGGLTDTQYF.

This clonotype has more than one count but fewer than ten. CDR3 nucleotide sequence: TGTGCCAGCAGCTTAGGGTCCGCCGGGACTGGGACTGAAGCTTTCTTT. Translating gives CASSLGSAGTGTEAFF. J is TRBJ1-1 and V is TRBV7-2; perhaps TRBD1 as D (5 bases). Germline loops: CDR1 SGHTA, CDR2 FQGNSA. V shed 1 base and J shed 5 bases, with 17 bases lying between them. The CDR3 runs 16 residues. The full variable domain, completed using reference TRBV7-2 and TRBJ1-1, is GAGVSQSPSNKVTEKGKDVELRCDPISGHTALYWYRQSLGQGLEFLIYFQGNSAPDKSGLPSDRFSAERTGGSVSTLTIQRTQQEDSAVYLCASSLGSAGTGTEAFFGQGTRLTVV.

This clonotype was seen a few times. The genes are TRBV7-9 and TRBJ1-2; D is ambiguous. This CDR3 region has 14 residues. Per germline, CDR1 SEHNR and CDR2 FQNEAQ (reference sequence). Trimming pared 4 bases from V and 4 bases from J, leaving 13 bases between. CDR3 nucleotides: TGTGCCAGCAGCTCCCCGACACCAAGCTATGGCTACACCTTC. Its translation: CASSSPTPSYGYTF.

This clonotype was counted at least ten times. The chain is built from TRBV5-1 and TRBJ2-5; TRBD1 agrees at 7 bases. Per the germline V gene, CDR1 is SGHRS and CDR2 is YFSETQ. The CDR3 sequence is 15 residues long. The V and J ends lost 2 bases and 2 bases, in that order; junction bases with no gene match: 6. The CDR3 DNA is TGCGCCAGCAGCTTAGTTAAACAGGGGCAAGAGACCCAGTACTTC. It yields the protein CASSLVKQGQETQYF.

The V gene is TRBV6-1, the J gene TRBJ1-1; no clear D gene. CDR1 is MNHNS and CDR2 is SASEGT in the germline V gene. V was clipped by 7 bases and J by 1 base, with 19 bases between them. The CDR3 spans 16 residues. The CDR3 spells CASTPQTHLPNTEAFF. CDR3 bases: TGTGCCAGCACCCCACAGACACATTTACCGAACACTGAAGCTTTCTTT.

The rearrangement links TRBV6-1 to TRBJ2-7; D not resolved. The CDR3 contains 13 residues. Trimming pared 4 bases from V and 3 bases from J, leaving 10 bases between. The V gene's germline CDR1 is MNHNS and CDR2 SASEGT. This chain's CDR3 is CASSVSQSYEQYF. Written as DNA, the CDR3 is TGTGCCAGCAGTGTATCGCAGAGCTACGAGCAGTACTTC.